This T cell receptor beta chain originates from a study of blood T cell repertoires in COVID-19. Authors' analysis steps: Cell counts per sample came from amplifying reference gene primers. Assay: immunoSEQ multiplex PCR; the TCRdb copy retains only in-frame clones and omits some. V and J calls and clone size come straight from that table; D and trimming were deduced from the DNA. Among about 190,000 clones listed, about 88% were seen once. CDR1 is MNHEY, CDR2 SMNVEV, per germline (reference sequence). V lost 5 bases to trimming and J lost 3 bases, with 11 bases between them. The CDR3 has 14 residues. Those enrolled, adults aged about 18 to 89 years, came from about two dozen US areas. Membership in each cohort depended on participant-reported clinical history.

This chain connects TRBV27 to TRBJ2-1, with TRBD1 as a possible D gene (6 bases). This sequence was found in a woman aged 25 to 45 who had recovered from COVID-19. Sequencing was performed on PBMCs or T cells enriched from blood (not recorded which). In DNA, the CDR3 is TGTGCCAGCAGTCTAAGGACAGACTACAATGAGCAGTTCTTC. Its protein is CASSLRTDYNEQFF.